This entry lists 26 T cell receptor beta chains sequenced from one sample in a study of blood T cell repertoires in COVID-19. The data were produced by immunoSEQ multiplex PCR, yet TCRdb's version contains in-frame clones alone and is incomplete. This table has 180,000 or so clones, 80% to 85% appearing once. Sequenced sample: peripheral blood. These receptors were collected from a human donor with acute or convalescent COVID-19. The donor label of this sample is uncertain.

This chain uses TRBV7-9 with TRBJ1-5; D is perhaps TRBD1 (5 bases). Germline-derived CDR1 and CDR2 are SEHNR and FQNEAQ (reference sequence). The CDR3 is 18 residues long. The ends were cut back, 2 bases at V and 4 bases at J, with 21 bases in the middle. The CDR3, as DNA: TGTGCCAGCAGCTTATTTTCGGGGGTCGGGATTCAGAATCAGCCCCAGCATTTT. This translates into CASSLFSGVGIQNQPQHF. Filled out from reference TRBV7-9 and TRBJ1-5, the complete variable domain reads DTGVSQNPRHKITKRGQNVTFRCDPISEHNRLYWYRQTLGQGPEFLTYFQNEAQLEKSRLLSDRFSAERPKGSFSTLEIQRTEQGDSAMYLCASSLFSGVGIQNQPQHFGDGTRLSIL.

V usage is TRBV30 and J usage is TRBJ2-1; the match to TRBD2 covers 8 bases. CDR1 and CDR2 from the germline V gene are GTSNPN and SVGIG (reference sequence). The V and J ends lost 3 bases and 3 bases, in that order; junction bases with no gene match: 4. This CDR3 is built from 14 residues. CDR3 coding DNA: TGTGCCTGGAGGGCGGGGGGCATCTACAATGAGCAGTTCTTC. It specifies CAWRAGGIYNEQFF.

J is TRBJ2-1 and V is TRBV10-3, with 10 bases that match TRBD2. This CDR3 is built from 17 residues. The germline V gene has CDR1 ENHRY and CDR2 SYGVKD. Germline trimming cut 3 bases from V and 7 bases from J; bases unmatched to any gene: 12. Here the CDR3 DNA reads TGTGCCATCAGTGAAGGGGTAGCGGGGGGCCAAAGTAATGAGCAGTTCTTC. Translating it yields CAISEGVAGGQSNEQFF.

This clone was counted a single time. V gene TRBV3-1 (or the pseudogene TRBV3-2) combines with J gene TRBJ2-5; the match to TRBD2 covers 9 bases. The CDR3 length is 17 residues. Per germline, CDR1 LGHDT and CDR2 YNNKEL (reference sequence). V shed 4 bases, J shed 4 bases, and the junction held 13 bases outside the gene matches. The CDR3 sequence: CASSPLLGAGGRETQYF. CDR3 sequence (DNA): TGTGCCAGCAGCCCCCTCCTCGGAGCGGGGGGAAGAGAGACCCAGTACTTC.

V and J are TRBV6-5 and TRBJ2-7; D uncertain. This CDR3 comprises 14 residues. Per the germline V gene, CDR1 is MNHEY and CDR2 is SVGAGI. V was shortened by 0 bases and J by 3 bases, with 9 bases between the two germline ends. The DNA of the CDR3 is TGTGCCAGCAGTTACTCGATGAACGGCTACGAGCAGTACTTC. It is translated as CASSYSMNGYEQYF.

A few counts support this clone. The V call is TRBV30, the J call TRBJ1-4; 7 nucleotides line up with TRBD1. The germline V gene encodes CDR1 GTSNPN and CDR2 SVGIG (reference sequence). After removal of 2 bases from V and 1 base from J, the junction contained 10 bases not matched to a gene. The CDR3 runs to 17 residues. The CDR3 coding sequence is TGTGCCTGGAGTTCGGCCAGGGGGAAAAAAACTAATGAAAAACTGTTTTTT. Protein sequence: CAWSSARGKKTNEKLFF. Filled out from reference TRBV30 and TRBJ1-4, the complete variable domain reads SQTIHQWPATLVQPVGSPLSLECTVEGTSNPNLYWYRQAAGRGLQLLFYSVGIGQISSEVPQNLSASRPQDRQFILSSKKLLLSDSGFYLCAWSSARGKKTNEKLFFGSGTQLSVL.

V gene TRBV6-6 combines with J gene TRBJ2-7; 10 bases fit TRBD1. After removal of 6 bases from V and 1 base from J, the junction contained 6 bases not matched to a gene. Germline lookup yields CDR1 MNHNY and CDR2 SVGAGI (reference sequence). CDR3 length equals 15 residues. The CDR3 DNA reads TGTGCCAGCAGGACAGGGGGCGGAGGGTCCTACGAGCAGTACTTC. Residues: CASRTGGGGSYEQYF.

This chain connects TRBV2 to TRBJ2-7; 11 bases fit TRBD1. Looked up from germline, CDR1 is SNHLY and CDR2 is FYNNEI. The CDR3 is 15 amino acids. Trimming took 6 bases from V and 2 from J; bases not matched to a gene: 6. The CDR3: CASRGQGGLPYEQYF. DNA for the CDR3: TGTGCCAGCAGGGGACAGGGGGGATTGCCCTACGAGCAGTACTTC.

The chain carries TRBV3-1 (or the pseudogene TRBV3-2) and TRBJ1-2, with 9 nucleotides matching TRBD1. The ends lost 3 bases at V and 10 bases at J; junction bases unmatched: 3. Germline V CDR1 and CDR2: LGHDT, YNNKEL (reference sequence). This CDR3 region has 12 residues. DNA of the CDR3: TGTGCCAGCAGCCATGGGGACAGGGACTACACCTTC. Translated, it gives CASSHGDRDYTF.

The table lists this clone with many counts. The chain couples TRBV4-2 to TRBJ1-2; the match to TRBD1 covers 7 bases. The CDR3 has 15 amino acids. Trimming at V came to 4 bases and at J to 5 bases, leaving 10 bases not matched to a gene. CDR1 is LGHNA, CDR2 YNFKEQ, per germline. The CDR3, as DNA: TGTGCCAGCAGCCGACAGACAGGGATTTCTTATGGCTACACCTTC. Residues: CASSRQTGISYGYTF.

This clone was seen just once. The chain has TRBV28 and TRBJ1-5; TRBD1 might be the D (6 bases). Germline V gene sequence: CDR1 MDHEN, CDR2 SYDVKM. Trimming stripped 8 bases from V and 6 bases from J, with 11 bases between. This CDR3 spans 12 amino acids. The CDR3 sequence: CASHQGRQPQHF. In nucleotides, the CDR3 is TGTGCCAGCCATCAGGGGCGTCAGCCCCAGCATTTT.

The table lists this clone with a count of one. This chain joins TRBV7-3 and TRBJ2-3; D possibly corresponds to TRBD2 (6 bases). Germline lookup yields CDR1 SGHTA and CDR2 FQGTGA. V lost 1 base to trimming and J lost 2 bases, with 10 bases between them. The CDR3 runs 15 residues. The CDR3 DNA reads TGTGCCAGCAGCTTAAACGCGGGAAACACAGATACGCAGTATTTT. This encodes CASSLNAGNTDTQYF.

The V gene is TRBV7-2, the J gene TRBJ2-7, with D possibly being TRBD2 (6 bases). The CDR3 contains 14 residues. The germline CDR1 and CDR2 sequences are SGHTA and FQGNSA. V lost 1 base and J lost 3, with 10 bases in between. The CDR3 region is CASSLEVGSYEQYF. The DNA of the CDR3 is TGTGCCAGCAGCTTAGAAGTCGGGAGCTACGAGCAGTACTTC.

This clone was observed a few times. V gene TRBV5-6 combines with J gene TRBJ2-5; 12 bases match TRBD2. CDR3 size: 16 residues. V was clipped by 3 bases and J by 5 bases; unmatched bases: 8. Germline V lookup: CDR1 SGHDT, CDR2 YYEEEE. The CDR3 region is CASSSPSGRAWETQYF. The CDR3 DNA follows: TGTGCCAGCAGCTCACCTAGCGGGAGGGCTTGGGAGACCCAGTACTTC.

V is TRBV15 and J is TRBJ2-2; 10 bases line up with TRBD2. J lost 1 base, V lost 4 bases, and 6 bases had no gene match. The germline V gene encodes CDR1 LNHNV and CDR2 YYDKDF (reference sequence). The CDR3 spans 17 residues. DNA of the CDR3: TGTGCCACCAGCACATCTAGCGGGAGAGGGAACACCGGGGAGCTGTTTTTT. Protein: CATSTSSGRGNTGELFF.

This chain joins TRBV3-1 (or the pseudogene TRBV3-2) and TRBJ1-2; D gene ambiguous. This CDR3 comprises 16 residues. Deletions cut 0 bases from V and 0 bases from J, with 11 bases between. CDR1 and CDR2 (germline): LGHDT, YNNKEL (reference sequence). The CDR3 here is CASSQDPDIANYGYTF. The CDR3 DNA is TGTGCCAGCAGCCAAGATCCAGACATAGCTAACTATGGCTACACCTTC.

This clone was counted a few times. The chain is built from TRBV7-8 and TRBJ2-7; 9 bases are shared with TRBD1. Germline lookup yields CDR1 SGHVS and CDR2 FQNEAQ. The CDR3 contains 14 residues. V shed 0 bases, J shed 6 bases, and the junction held 3 bases outside the gene matches. The chain's CDR3 is CASSLARDRAEQYF. The CDR3 DNA follows: TGTGCCAGCAGCTTAGCGCGGGACAGGGCCGAGCAGTACTTC.

The rearrangement links TRBV20-1 to TRBJ2-1; 11 bases are shared with TRBD2. The CDR3 extends over 14 amino acids. In germline, CDR1 is DFQATT, CDR2 SNEGSKA (reference sequence). J gave up 8 bases and V 3 bases, and 6 bases lay outside the gene matches. CDR3: CSASTSGRGHEQFF. Here the CDR3 DNA reads TGCAGTGCTAGTACTAGCGGGAGAGGGCATGAGCAGTTCTTC.

This clone was detected a few times. The chain couples TRBV6-1 to TRBJ2-7; no clear D gene. The germline CDR1 and CDR2 sequences are MNHNS and SASEGT. CDR3 length: 12 residues. Trimming stripped 2 bases from V and 5 bases from J, with 7 bases between. The CDR3 nucleotides read TGTGCCAGCAGTGAACAAGGAGACGAGCAGTACTTC. It encodes CASSEQGDEQYF.

The gene calls are TRBV6-5 and TRBJ2-3; D is possibly TRBD2 (5 bases). This CDR3 has 13 amino acids. V lost 6 bases, J lost 1 base, and 8 bases lay in between. Germline loops: CDR1 MNHEY, CDR2 SVGAGI. The CDR3 coding sequence is TGTGCCAGCAGGAGGGAGCGCACAGATACGCAGTATTTT. It yields the protein CASRRERTDTQYF.

The chain has TRBV18 and TRBJ1-2, with 8 nucleotides matching TRBD1. Germline V gene sequence: CDR1 KGHSH, CDR2 LQKENI. The CDR3 is made up of 14 amino acids. The V segment lost 5 bases and the J segment 1 base; nucleotides outside the gene matches: 3. As DNA, the CDR3 is TGTGCCAGCTCAACGGGACAGGTTAACTATGGCTACACCTTC. Its protein product is CASSTGQVNYGYTF.

The CDR3 loop is CASSKQGEGGELFF. Here the CDR3 DNA reads TGTGCCAGCAGTAAACAGGGGGAGGGCGGGGAGCTGTTTTTT. The V call is TRBV2, the J call TRBJ2-2; TRBD1 is a possible D gene (8 bases). CDR1 is SNHLY and CDR2 is FYNNEI in the germline V gene. Trimming removed 5 bases from V and 7 bases from J, with 14 bases in between. The CDR3 runs to 14 residues.

This clone was seen once. This sequence joins TRBV7-9 and TRBJ2-1; 10 bases align to TRBD1. V trimming: 0 bases; J trimming: 8 bases; junction bases outside the gene matches: 1. Germline V gene sequence: CDR1 SEHNR, CDR2 FQNEAQ (reference sequence). The CDR3 extends over 14 amino acids. Written as DNA, the CDR3 is TGTGCCAGCAGCTTAGCTGGACAGGGGGATGAGCAGTTCTTC. Translation gives CASSLAGQGDEQFF.

The chain links TRBV27 to TRBJ2-7; tentatively, D is TRBD2 (5 bases). The CDR3 is 14 amino acids. Germline V gives CDR1 MNHEY, CDR2 SMNVEV (reference sequence). V lost 6 bases to trimming and J lost 4 bases, with 16 bases between them. The CDR3 sequence is CASRATGRTYEQYF. The CDR3 DNA reads TGTGCCAGCAGGGCCACGGGCCGGACTTACGAGCAGTACTTC.

The CDR3 loop reads CASSLQQGYYGYTF. CDR3 in DNA: TGTGCCAGCAGCTTGCAACAGGGCTACTATGGCTACACCTTC. The rearrangement uses TRBV7-2 and TRBJ1-2; maybe TRBD1 (6 bases). The CDR3 runs 14 residues. Looked up from germline, CDR1 is SGHTA and CDR2 is FQGNSA. V shed 3 bases and J shed 3 bases, with 11 bases lying between them.

The rearrangement uses TRBV15 and TRBJ2-6; possible D gene TRBD2, 6 bases. Germline CDR1 LNHNV, CDR2 YYDKDF (reference sequence). The CDR3 totals 19 residues. V was shortened by 0 bases and J by 0 bases, with 15 bases between the two germline ends. In nucleotides, the CDR3 is TGTGCCACCAGCAGAGATTGGGCTAGCGAGAGCTCTGGGGCCAACGTCCTGACTTTC. Encoded protein: CATSRDWASESSGANVLTF.